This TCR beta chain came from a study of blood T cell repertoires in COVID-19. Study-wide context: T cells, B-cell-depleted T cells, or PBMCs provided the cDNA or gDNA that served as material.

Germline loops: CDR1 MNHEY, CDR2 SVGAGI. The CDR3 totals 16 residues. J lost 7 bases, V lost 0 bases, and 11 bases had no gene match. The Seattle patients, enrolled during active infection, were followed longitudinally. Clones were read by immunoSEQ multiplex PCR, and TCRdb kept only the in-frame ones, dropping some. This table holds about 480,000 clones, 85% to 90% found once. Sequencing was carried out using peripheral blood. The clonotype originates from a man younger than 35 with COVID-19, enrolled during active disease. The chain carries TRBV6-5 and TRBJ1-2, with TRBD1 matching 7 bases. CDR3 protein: CASSYSKPGGLGGYTF. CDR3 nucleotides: TGTGCCAGCAGTTACTCGAAGCCAGGGGGTTTGGGTGGCTACACCTTC.